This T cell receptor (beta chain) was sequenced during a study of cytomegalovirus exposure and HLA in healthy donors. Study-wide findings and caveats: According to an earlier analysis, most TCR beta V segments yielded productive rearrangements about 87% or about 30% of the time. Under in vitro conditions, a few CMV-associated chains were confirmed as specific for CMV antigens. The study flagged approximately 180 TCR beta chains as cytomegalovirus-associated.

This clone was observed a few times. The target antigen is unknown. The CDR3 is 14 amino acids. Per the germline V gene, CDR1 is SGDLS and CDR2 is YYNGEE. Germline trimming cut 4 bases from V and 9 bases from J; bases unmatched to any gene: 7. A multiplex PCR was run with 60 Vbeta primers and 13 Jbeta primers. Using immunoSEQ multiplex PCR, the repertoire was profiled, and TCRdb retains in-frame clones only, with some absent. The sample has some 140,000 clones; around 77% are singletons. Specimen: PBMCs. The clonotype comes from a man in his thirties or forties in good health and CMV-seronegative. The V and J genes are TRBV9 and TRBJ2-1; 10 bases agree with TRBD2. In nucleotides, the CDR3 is TGTGCCAGCAGCCCGCTAGCGGGAGTAGGTGAGCAGTTCTTC. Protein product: CASSPLAGVGEQFF.